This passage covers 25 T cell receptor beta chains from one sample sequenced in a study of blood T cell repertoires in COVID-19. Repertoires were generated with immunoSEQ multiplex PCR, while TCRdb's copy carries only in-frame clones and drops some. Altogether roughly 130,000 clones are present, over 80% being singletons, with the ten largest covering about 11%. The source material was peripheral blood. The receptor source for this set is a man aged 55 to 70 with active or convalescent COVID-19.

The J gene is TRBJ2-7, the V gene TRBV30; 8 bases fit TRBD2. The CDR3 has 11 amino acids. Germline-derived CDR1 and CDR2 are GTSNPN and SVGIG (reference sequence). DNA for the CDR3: TGTGGAAGCCGGGAGGGGCGCGAGCAGTACTTC. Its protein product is CGSREGREQYF.

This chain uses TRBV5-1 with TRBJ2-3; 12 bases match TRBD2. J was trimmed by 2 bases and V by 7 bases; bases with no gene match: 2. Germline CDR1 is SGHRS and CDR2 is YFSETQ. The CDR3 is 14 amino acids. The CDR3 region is CASGTSGPTDTQYF. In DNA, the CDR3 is TGCGCCAGCGGGACTAGCGGGCCCACAGATACGCAGTATTTT.

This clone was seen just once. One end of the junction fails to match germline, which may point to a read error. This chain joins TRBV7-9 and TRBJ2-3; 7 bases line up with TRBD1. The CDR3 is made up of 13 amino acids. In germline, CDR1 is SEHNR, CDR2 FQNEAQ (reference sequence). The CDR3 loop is CASSPNDRAGPDF. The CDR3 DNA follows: TGTGCCAGCAGTCCAAACGACAGGGCCGGGCCGGATTTT.

This CDR3 is CAWSTGGNQPQHF. The CDR3 coding sequence is TGTGCCTGGAGTACAGGGGGCAATCAGCCCCAGCATTTT. This chain links TRBV30 with TRBJ1-5, with 7 positions matching TRBD1. The germline V gene has CDR1 GTSNPN and CDR2 SVGIG (reference sequence). The length of the CDR3 is 13 residues. Trimming took 2 bases from V and 2 from J; bases not matched to a gene: 0. Full variable domain (rest looked up from reference TRBV30 and TRBJ1-5): SQTIHQWPATLVQPVGSPLSLECTVEGTSNPNLYWYRQAAGRGLQLLFYSVGIGQISSEVPQNLSASRPQDRQFILSSKKLLLSDSGFYLCAWSTGGNQPQHFGDGTRLSIL.

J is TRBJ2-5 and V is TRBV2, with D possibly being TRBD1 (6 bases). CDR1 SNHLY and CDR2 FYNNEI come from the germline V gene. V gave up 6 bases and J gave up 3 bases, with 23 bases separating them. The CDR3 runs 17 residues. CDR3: CASRVSWNRDEEETQYF. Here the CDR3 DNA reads TGTGCCAGCAGGGTGTCTTGGAACAGGGACGAGGAAGAGACCCAGTACTTC.

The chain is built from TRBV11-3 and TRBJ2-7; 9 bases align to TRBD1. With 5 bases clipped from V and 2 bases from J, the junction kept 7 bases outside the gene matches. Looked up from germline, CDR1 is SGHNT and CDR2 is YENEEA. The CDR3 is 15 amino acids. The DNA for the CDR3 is TGTGCCAGCAGCCCAGGACAGGGGAGGACCTACGAGCAGTACTTC. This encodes CASSPGQGRTYEQYF.

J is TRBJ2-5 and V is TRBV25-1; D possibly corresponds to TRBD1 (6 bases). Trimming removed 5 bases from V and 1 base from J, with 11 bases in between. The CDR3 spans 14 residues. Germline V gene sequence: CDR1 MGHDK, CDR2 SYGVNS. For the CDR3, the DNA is TGTGCCAGCAGTTGGGCAGGGGCCCAAGAGACCCAGTACTTC. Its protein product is CASSWAGAQETQYF.

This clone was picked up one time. CDR3 residues: CATMGGNNEQFF. CDR3 DNA: TGTGCCACCATGGGGGGTAACAATGAGCAGTTCTTC. The chain couples TRBV24-1 to TRBJ2-1, with D possibly matching TRBD2 (6 bases). Germline-derived CDR1 and CDR2 are KGHDR and SFDVKD. The V gene lost 8 bases and the J gene lost 5 bases, with 9 bases spanning the gap. The CDR3 is 12 amino acids.

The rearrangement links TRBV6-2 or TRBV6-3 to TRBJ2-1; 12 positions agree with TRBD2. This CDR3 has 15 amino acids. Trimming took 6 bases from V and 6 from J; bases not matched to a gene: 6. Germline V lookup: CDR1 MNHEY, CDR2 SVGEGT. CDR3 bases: TGTGCCAGCAGCCTATCTAGCGGGAGGGGCAATGAGCAGTTCTTC. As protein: CASSLSSGRGNEQFF.

CDR3 sequence reads: CASSSGLAVQETQYF. The CDR3 DNA follows: TGTGCCAGCAGCTCGGGACTAGCTGTCCAAGAGACCCAGTACTTC. The chain links TRBV11-2 to TRBJ2-5, with 9 bases fitting TRBD2. The CDR3 consists of 15 residues. CDR1 is SGHAT and CDR2 is FQNNGV in the germline V gene. The V gene end was trimmed by 4 bases and the J gene end by 1 base; junction bases not matched to a gene: 4.

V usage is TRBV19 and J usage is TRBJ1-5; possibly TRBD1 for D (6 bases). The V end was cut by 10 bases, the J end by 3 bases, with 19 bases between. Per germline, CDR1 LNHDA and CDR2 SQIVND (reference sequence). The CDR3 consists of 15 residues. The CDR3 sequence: CATSLVQGINQPQHF. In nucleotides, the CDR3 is TGTGCCACCTCCCTGGTGCAGGGGATCAATCAGCCCCAGCATTTT.

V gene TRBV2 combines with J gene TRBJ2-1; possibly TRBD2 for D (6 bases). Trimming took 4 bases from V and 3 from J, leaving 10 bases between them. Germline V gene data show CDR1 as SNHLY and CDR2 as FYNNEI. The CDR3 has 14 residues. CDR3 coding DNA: TGTGCCAGCAGTGGCCTAGCGATCTACAATGAGCAGTTCTTC. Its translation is CASSGLAIYNEQFF.

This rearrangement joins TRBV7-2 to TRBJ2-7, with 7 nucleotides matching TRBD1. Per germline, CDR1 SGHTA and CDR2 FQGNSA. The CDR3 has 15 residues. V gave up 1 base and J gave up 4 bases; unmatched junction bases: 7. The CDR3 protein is CASSLVDREGYEQYF. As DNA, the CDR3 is TGTGCCAGCAGCTTAGTAGACAGGGAAGGGTACGAGCAGTACTTC.

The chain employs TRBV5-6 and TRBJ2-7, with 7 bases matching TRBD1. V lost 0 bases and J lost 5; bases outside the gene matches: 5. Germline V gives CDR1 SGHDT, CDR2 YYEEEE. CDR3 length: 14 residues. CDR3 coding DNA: TGTGCCAGCAGCTTGGAACAGGGGACCAACGAGCAGTACTTC. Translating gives CASSLEQGTNEQYF.

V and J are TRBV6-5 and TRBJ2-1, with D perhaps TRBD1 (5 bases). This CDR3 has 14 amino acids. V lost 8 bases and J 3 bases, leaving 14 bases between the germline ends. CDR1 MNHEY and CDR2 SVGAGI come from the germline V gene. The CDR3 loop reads CASGSLDSYNEQFF. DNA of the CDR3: TGTGCCAGCGGCTCACTCGACAGCTACAATGAGCAGTTCTTC.

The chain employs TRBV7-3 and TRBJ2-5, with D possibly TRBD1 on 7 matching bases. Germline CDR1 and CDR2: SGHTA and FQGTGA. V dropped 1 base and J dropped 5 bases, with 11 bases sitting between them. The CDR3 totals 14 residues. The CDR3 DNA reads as TGTGCCAGCAGCTTAAAGGGGGCGGGGGAGACCCAGTACTTC. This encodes CASSLKGAGETQYF.

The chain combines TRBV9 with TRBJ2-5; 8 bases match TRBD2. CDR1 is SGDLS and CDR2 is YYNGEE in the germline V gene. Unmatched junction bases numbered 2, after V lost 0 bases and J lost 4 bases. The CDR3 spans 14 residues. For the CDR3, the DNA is TGTGCCAGCAGCGTAGCCGGGGGGGGAGAGACCCAGTACTTC. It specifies CASSVAGGGETQYF.

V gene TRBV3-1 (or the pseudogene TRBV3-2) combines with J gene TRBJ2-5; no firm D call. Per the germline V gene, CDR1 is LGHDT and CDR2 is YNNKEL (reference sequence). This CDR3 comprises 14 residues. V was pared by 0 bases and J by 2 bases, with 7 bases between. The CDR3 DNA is TGTGCCAGCAGCCAAGACCTACGTCAAGAGACCCAGTACTTC. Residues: CASSQDLRQETQYF.

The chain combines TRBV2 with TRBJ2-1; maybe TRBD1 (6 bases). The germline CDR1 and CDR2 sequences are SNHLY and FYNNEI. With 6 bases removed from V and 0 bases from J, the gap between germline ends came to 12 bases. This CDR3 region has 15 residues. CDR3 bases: TGTGCCAGCAGCATTACAGGGAGCTCCTACAATGAGCAGTTCTTC. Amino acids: CASSITGSSYNEQFF.

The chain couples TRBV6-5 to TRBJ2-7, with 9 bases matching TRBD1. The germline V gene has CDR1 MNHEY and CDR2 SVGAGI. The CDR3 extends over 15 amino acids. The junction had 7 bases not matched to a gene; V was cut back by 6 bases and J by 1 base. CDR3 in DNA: TGTGCCAGCAGCCCGTCGGGGACAGGGTCCTACGAGCAGTACTTC. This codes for CASSPSGTGSYEQYF.

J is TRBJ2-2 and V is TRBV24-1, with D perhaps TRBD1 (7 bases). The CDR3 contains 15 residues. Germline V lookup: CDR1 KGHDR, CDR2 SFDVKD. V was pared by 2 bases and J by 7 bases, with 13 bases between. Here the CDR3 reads CATSDSGTAGGELFF. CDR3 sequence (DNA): TGTGCCACCAGTGATTCCGGGACAGCGGGCGGGGAGCTGTTTTTT.

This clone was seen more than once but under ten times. The CDR3 reads CAISAQGLAMNTEAFF. Written as DNA, the CDR3 is TGTGCCATCAGCGCTCAGGGGCTTGCAATGAACACTGAAGCTTTCTTT. This chain connects TRBV10-3 to TRBJ1-1, with D tentatively TRBD1 (6 bases). CDR1 and CDR2 (germline): ENHRY, SYGVKD. Trimming stripped 6 bases from V and 0 bases from J, with 17 bases between. The CDR3 contains 16 residues.

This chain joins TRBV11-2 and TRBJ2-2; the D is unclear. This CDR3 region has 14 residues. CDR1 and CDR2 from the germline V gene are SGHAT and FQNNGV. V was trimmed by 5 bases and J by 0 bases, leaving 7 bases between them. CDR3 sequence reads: CASSHTTNTGELFF. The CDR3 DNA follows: TGTGCCAGCAGCCATACAACGAACACCGGGGAGCTGTTTTTT. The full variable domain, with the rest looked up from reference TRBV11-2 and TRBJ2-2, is EAGVAQSPRYKIIEKRQSVAFWCNPISGHATLYWYQQILGQGPKLLIQFQNNGVVDDSQLPKDRFSAERLKGVDSTLKIQPAKLEDSAVYLCASSHTTNTGELFFGEGSRLTVL.

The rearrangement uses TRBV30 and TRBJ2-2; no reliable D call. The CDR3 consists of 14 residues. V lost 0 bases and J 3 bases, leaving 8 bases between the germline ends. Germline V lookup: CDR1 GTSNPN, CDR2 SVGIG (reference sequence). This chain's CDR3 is CAWSVRQYTGELFF. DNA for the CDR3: TGTGCCTGGAGTGTAAGACAATACACCGGGGAGCTGTTTTTT.

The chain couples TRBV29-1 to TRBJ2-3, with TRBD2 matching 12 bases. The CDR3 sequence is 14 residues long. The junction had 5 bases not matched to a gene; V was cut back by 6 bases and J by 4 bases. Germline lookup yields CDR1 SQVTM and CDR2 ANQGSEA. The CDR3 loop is CSVRTSGMADTQYF. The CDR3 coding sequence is TGCAGCGTACGGACTAGCGGGATGGCAGATACGCAGTATTTT.